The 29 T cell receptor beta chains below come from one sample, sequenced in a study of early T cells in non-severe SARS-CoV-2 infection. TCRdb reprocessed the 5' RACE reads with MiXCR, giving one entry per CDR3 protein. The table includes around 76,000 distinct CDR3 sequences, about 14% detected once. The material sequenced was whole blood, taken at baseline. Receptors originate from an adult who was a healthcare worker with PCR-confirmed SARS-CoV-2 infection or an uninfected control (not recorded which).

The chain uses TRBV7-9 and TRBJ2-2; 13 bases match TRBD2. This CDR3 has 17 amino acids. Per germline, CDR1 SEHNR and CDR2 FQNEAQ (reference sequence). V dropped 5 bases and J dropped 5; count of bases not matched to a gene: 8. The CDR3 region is CASSLGTSGKGTGELFF. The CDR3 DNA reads TGTGCCAGCAGCCTTGGGACTAGCGGGAAGGGGACCGGGGAGCTGTTTTTT.

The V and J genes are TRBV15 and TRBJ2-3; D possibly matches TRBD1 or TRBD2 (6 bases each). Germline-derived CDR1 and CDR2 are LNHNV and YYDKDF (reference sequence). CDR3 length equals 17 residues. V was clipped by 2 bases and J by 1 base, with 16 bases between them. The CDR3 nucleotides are TGTGCCACCAGCAGATGGGGGGTAGCAGGGGGCACAGATACGCAGTATTTT. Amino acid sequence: CATSRWGVAGGTDTQYF.

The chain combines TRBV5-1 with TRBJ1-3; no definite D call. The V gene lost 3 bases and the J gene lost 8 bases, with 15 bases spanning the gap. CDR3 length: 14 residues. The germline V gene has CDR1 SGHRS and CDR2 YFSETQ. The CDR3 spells CASSSPEAGHTIYF. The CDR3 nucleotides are TGCGCCAGCAGCTCCCCCGAGGCCGGCCACACCATATATTTT.

CDR3 nucleotide sequence: TGCGCCAGCAGCTTTAGGCAGCTTTCAGATACGCAGTATTTT. It encodes CASSFRQLSDTQYF. V is TRBV5-1 and J is TRBJ2-3; D gene ambiguous. CDR1 and CDR2 (germline): SGHRS, YFSETQ. This CDR3 region has 14 residues. With 2 bases removed from V and 4 bases from J, the gap between germline ends came to 11 bases.

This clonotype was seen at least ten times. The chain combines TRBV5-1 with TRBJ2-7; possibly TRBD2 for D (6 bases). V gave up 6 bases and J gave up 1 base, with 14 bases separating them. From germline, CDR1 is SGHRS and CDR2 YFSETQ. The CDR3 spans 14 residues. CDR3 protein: CASKSGLGSYEQYF. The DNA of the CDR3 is TGCGCCAGCAAGTCGGGACTGGGATCCTACGAGCAGTACTTC.

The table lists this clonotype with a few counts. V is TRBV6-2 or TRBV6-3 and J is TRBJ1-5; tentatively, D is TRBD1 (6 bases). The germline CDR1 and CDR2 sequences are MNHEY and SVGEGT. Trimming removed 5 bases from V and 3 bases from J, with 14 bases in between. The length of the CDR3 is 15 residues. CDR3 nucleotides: TGTGCCAGCAGTGCCGACAGGACCCTCAATCAGCCCCAGCATTTT. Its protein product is CASSADRTLNQPQHF.

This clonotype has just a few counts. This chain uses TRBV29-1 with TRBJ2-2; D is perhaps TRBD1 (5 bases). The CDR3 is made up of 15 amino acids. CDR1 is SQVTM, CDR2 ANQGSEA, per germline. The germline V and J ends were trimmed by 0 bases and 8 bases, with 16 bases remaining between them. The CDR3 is CSVEDQGTPLGELFF. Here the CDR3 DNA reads TGCAGCGTTGAAGATCAGGGCACACCTTTAGGGGAGCTGTTTTTT.

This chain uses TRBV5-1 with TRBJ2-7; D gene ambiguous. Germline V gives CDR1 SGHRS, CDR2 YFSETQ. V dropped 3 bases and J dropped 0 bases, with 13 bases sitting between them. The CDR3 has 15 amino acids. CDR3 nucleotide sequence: TGCGCCAGCAGCTACCTGCCGGACGACTCCTACGAGCAGTACTTC. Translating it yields CASSYLPDDSYEQYF.

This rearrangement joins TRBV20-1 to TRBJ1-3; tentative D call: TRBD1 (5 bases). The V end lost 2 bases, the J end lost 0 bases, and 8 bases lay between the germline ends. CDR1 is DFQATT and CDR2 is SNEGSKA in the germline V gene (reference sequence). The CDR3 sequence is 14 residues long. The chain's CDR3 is CSARRGVSGNTIYF. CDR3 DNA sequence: TGCAGTGCTAGAAGAGGGGTCTCTGGAAACACCATATATTTT.

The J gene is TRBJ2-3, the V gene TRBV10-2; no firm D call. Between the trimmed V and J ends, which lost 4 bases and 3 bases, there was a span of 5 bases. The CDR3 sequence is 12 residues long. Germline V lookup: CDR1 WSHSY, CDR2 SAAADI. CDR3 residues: CASSAFTDTQYF. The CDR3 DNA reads TGCGCCAGCAGTGCCTTTACAGATACGCAGTATTTT.

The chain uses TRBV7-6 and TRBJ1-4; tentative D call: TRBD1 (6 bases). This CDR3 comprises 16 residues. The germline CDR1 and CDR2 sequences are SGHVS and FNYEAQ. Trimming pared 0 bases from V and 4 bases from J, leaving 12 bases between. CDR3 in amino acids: CASSLASRGRNEKLFF. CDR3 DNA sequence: TGTGCCAGCAGCTTAGCGAGCAGGGGCCGTAATGAAAAACTGTTTTTT.

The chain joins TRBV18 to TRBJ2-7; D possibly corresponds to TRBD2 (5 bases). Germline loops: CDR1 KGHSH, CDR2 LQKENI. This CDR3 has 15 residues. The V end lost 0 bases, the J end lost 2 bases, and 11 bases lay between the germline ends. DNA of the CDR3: TGTGCCAGCTCACCACCGAACGGGATAACCTACGAGCAGTACTTC. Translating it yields CASSPPNGITYEQYF. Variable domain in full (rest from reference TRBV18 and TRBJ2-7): NAGVMQNPRHLVRRRGQEARLRCSPMKGHSHVYWYRQLPEEGLKFMVYLQKENIIDESGMPKERFSAEFPKEGPSILRIQQVVRGDSAAYFCASSPPNGITYEQYFGPGTRLTVT.

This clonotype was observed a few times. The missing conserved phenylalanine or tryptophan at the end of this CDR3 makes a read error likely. In DNA, the CDR3 is TGTGCCAGCAGCCCGGGACTCCACGGGGCCTCCTACAATGAGCAGTTCCTC. Its translation is CASSPGLHGASYNEQFL. This chain links TRBV5-4 with TRBJ2-1; D may be TRBD2 (6 bases). Between the trimmed V and J ends, which lost 4 bases and 0 bases, there was a span of 17 bases. This CDR3 region has 17 residues. Germline-derived CDR1 and CDR2 are SGHNT and YYREEE (reference sequence).

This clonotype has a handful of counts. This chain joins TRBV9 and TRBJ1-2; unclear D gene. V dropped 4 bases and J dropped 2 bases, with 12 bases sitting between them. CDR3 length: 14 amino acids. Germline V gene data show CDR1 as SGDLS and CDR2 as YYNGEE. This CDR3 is CASSIHQENYGYTF. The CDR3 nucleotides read TGTGCCAGCAGCATACACCAGGAAAACTATGGCTACACCTTC. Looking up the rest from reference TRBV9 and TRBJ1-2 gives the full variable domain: DSGVTQTPKHLITATGQRVTLRCSPRSGDLSVYWYQQSLDQGLQFLIQYYNGEERAKGNILERFSAQQFPDLHSELNLSSLELGDSALYFCASSIHQENYGYTFGSGTRLTVV.

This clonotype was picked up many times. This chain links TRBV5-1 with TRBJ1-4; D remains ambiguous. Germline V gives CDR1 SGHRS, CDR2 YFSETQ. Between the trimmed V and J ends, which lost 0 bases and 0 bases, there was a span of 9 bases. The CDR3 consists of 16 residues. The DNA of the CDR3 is TGCGCCAGCAGCTTGGAACGCTCCGCAACTAATGAAAAACTGTTTTTT. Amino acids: CASSLERSATNEKLFF.

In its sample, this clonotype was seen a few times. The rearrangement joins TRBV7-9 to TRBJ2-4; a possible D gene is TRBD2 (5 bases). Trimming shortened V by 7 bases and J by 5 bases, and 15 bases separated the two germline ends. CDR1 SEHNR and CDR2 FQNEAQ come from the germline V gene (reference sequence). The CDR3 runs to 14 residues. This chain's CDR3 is CASIPSGSENIQYF. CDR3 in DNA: TGTGCCAGCATTCCCAGCGGAAGTGAAAACATTCAGTACTTC.

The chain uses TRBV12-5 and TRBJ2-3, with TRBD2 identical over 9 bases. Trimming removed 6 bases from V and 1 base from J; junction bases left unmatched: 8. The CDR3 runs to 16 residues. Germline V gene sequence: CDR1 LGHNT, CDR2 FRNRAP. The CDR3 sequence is CASGPGLAGRTDTQYF. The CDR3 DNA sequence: TGTGCTAGTGGCCCAGGGCTAGCGGGGCGCACAGATACGCAGTATTTT. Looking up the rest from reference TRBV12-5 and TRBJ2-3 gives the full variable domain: DARVTQTPRHKVTEMGQEVTMRCQPILGHNTVFWYRQTMMQGLELLAYFRNRAPLDDSGMPKDRFSAEMPDATLATLKIQPSEPRDSAVYFCASGPGLAGRTDTQYFGPGTRLTVL.

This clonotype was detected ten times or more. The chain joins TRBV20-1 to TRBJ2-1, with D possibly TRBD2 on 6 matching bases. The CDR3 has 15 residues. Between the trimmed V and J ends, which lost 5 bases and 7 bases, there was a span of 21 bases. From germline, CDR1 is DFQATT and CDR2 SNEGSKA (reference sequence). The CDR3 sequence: CSAQPWDSPGNEQFF. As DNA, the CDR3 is TGCAGTGCTCAGCCCTGGGACTCCCCGGGGAATGAGCAGTTCTTC.

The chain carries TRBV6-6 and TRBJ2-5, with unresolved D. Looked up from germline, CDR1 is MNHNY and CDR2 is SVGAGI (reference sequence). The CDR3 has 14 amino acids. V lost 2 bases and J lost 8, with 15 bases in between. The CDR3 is CASSYEAPDRTQYF. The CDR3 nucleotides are TGTGCCAGCAGTTACGAAGCGCCAGATAGAACCCAGTACTTC.

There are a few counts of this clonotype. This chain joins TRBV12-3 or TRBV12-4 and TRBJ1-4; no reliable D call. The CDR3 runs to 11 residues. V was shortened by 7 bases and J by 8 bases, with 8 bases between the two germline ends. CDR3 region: CASTALEKLFF. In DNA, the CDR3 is TGTGCCAGCACCGCGTTGGAAAAACTGTTTTTT.

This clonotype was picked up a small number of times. The CDR3 DNA follows: TGTGCCAGCAGCACGTACAGAGTATACAATGAGCAGTTCTTC. Translating it yields CASSTYRVYNEQFF. The chain links TRBV7-9 to TRBJ2-1, with unresolved D. Germline CDR1 is SEHNR and CDR2 is FQNEAQ (reference sequence). Trimming removed 5 bases at V and 4 bases at J, with 12 bases between. There are 14 residues in the CDR3.

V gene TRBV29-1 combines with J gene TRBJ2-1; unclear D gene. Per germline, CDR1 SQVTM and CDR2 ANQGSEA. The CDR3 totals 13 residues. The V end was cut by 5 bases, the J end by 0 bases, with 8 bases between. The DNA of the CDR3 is TGCAGCGTTATTGAATCCTCCTACAATGAGCAGTTCTTC. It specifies CSVIESSYNEQFF.

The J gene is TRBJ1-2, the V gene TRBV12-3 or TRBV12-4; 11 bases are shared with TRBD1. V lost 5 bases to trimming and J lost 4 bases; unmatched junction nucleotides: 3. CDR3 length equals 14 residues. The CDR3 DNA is TGTGCCAGCAGTGCAGGGACAGGGGGCTATGGCTACACCTTC. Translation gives CASSAGTGGYGYTF.

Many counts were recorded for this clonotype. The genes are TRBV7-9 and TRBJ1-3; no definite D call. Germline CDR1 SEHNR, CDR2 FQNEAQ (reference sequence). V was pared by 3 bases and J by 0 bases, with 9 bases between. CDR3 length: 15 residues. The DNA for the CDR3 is TGTGCCAGCAGCTTTGGTCCGTACTCTGGAAACACCATATATTTT. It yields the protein CASSFGPYSGNTIYF.

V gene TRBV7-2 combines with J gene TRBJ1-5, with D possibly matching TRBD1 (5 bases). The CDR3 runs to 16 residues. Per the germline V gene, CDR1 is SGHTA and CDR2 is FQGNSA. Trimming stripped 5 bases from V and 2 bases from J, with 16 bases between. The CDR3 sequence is CASSPRTGGGNQPQHF. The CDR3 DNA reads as TGTGCCAGCAGCCCTAGGACGGGGGGTGGCAATCAGCCCCAGCATTTT. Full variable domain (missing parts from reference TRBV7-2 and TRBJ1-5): GAGVSQSPSNKVTEKGKDVELRCDPISGHTALYWYRQSLGQGLEFLIYFQGNSAPDKSGLPSDRFSAERTGGSVSTLTIQRTQQEDSAVYLCASSPRTGGGNQPQHFGDGTRLSIL.

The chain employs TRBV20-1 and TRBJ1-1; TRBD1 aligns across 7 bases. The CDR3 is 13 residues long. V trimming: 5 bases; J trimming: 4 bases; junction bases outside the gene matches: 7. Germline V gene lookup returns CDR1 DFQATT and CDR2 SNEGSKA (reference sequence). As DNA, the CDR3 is TGCAGTGCTGCGACAGGGCATGTCACTGAAGCTTTCTTT. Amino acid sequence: CSAATGHVTEAFF.

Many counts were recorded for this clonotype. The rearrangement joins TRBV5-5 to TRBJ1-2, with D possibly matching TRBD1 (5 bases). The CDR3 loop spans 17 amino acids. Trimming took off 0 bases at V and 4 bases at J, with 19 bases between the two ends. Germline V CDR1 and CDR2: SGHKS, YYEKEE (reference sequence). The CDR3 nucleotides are TGTGCCAGCAGCTTGGCCTTTAGCTGGGGCCAACTCTATGGCTACACCTTC. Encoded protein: CASSLAFSWGQLYGYTF.

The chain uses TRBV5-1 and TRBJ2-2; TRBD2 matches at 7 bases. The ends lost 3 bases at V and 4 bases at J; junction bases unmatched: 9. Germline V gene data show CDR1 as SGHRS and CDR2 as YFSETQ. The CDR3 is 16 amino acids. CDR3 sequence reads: CASSSILGGSTGELFF. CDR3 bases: TGCGCCAGCAGCTCAATCCTCGGGGGGAGCACCGGGGAGCTGTTTTTT.

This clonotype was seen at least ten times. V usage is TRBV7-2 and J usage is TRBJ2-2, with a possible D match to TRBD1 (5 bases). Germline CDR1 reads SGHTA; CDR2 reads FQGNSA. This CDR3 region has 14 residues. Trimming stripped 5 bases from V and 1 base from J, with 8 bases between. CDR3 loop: CASSSDRNTGELFF. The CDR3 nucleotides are TGTGCCAGCAGCAGCGACAGGAACACCGGGGAGCTGTTTTTT.